This is a list of T cell receptor beta chains from one sample in a study of Graves' ophthalmopathy and Graves' hyperthyroidism. TCRdb used MiXCR to reprocess the multiplex PCR reads, holding one entry per CDR3 protein. The top ten hold roughly 21% of the sample, which has roughly 50,000 distinct CDR3 sequences, 50% seen once. The sample taken for sequencing was peripheral blood. Receptor source: an adult man with Graves' ophthalmopathy. Both conserved end residues are part of each CDR3. D genes are given only for firm matches. Expanded clones get a size class; other rows say once, few or many, or leave the size out.

clone size | J gene | CDR3 length | V gene | D gene | CDR3 DNA | CDR3 protein
. | TRBJ2-6 | 13 | TRBV14 | . | TGTGCCAGCAGCCATGTACCCGCCAACGTCCTGACTTTC | CASSHVPANVLTF
medium-sized | TRBJ1-6 | 15 | TRBV20-1 | . | TGCAGTGCTAGAGATGAGAAGGGAGGCGAATCACCCCTCCACTTT | CSARDEKGGESPLHF
many | TRBJ2-2 | 14 | TRBV6-6 | TRBD1 | TGTGCCAGCAGTTACGGCCAGGGGGCCGGGGAGCTGTTTTTT | CASSYGQGAGELFF
. | TRBJ2-7 | 13 | TRBV7-9 | . | TGTGCCAGCAGTAAGCCGGGCGCCTACGAGCAGTACTTC | CASSKPGAYEQYF
medium-sized | TRBJ1-1 | 12 | TRBV10-3 | . | TGTGCCATCAGTGAGTCGAAAGGTGCTCCTTTCTTT | CAISESKGAPFF
. | TRBJ2-1 | 17 | TRBV16 | . | . | CAICSASPSVSYNEQFF
. | TRBJ2-7 | 17 | TRBV14 | . | TGTGCCAGCAGCCAAGGGACGGTTCTACGGAAAGAATACGAGCAGTACTTC | CASSQGTVLRKEYEQYF
. | TRBJ1-1 | 13 | TRBV25-1 | . | TGTGCCAGCAGTTCGACACCTAGTACTGAAGCTTTCTTT | CASSSTPSTEAFF
many | TRBJ2-1 | 12 | TRBV9 | TRBD2 | TGTGCCAGCAGCGTAGGGTGGGAGGGGCTAATCTTC | CASSVGWEGLIF
few | TRBJ2-7 | 14 | TRBV18 | TRBD2 | TGTGCCAGCTCACCCAGCGGGATGCGGTACGAGCAGTACTTC | CASSPSGMRYEQYF
. | TRBJ2-1 | 15 | TRBV5-1 | TRBD1 | TGCGCCAGCAGCATCCAGGGGGCGAGCACAGATACGCAGTTCTTC | CASSIQGASTDTQFF
many | TRBJ2-1 | 15 | TRBV5-6 | TRBD2 | TGTGCCAGCAGCTTGCGGCGGGGGGTTTACAATGAGCAGTTCTTC | CASSLRRGVYNEQFF
. | TRBJ2-2 | 12 | TRBV9 | . | TGTGCCAGCAACGGGAACACCGGGGAGCTGTTTTTT | CASNGNTGELFF
many | TRBJ1-1 | 13 | TRBV18 | TRBD1 | TGTGCCAGCTCACCACTAGGGGACAGAGAAGCTTTCTTT | CASSPLGDREAFF
many | TRBJ2-2 | 15 | TRBV14 | . | TGTGCCAGCAGCCAAAGCCACACCGCCGCCGGGGAGCTGTTTTTT | CASSQSHTAAGELFF
many | TRBJ2-3 | 14 | TRBV7-6 | TRBD2 | TGTGCCAGCAGCAAGACTAGCGGGGGCGATACGCAGTATTTT | CASSKTSGGDTQYF
. | TRBJ1-5 | 14 | TRBV6-1 | . | TGTGCCAGCAGTGAAAGGACAGAGAATCAGCCCCAGCATTTT | CASSERTENQPQHF
. | TRBJ1-2 | 13 | TRBV6-2/TRBV6-3 | . | TGTGCCAGCAGCAGGGGACGGAGCTATGGCTACACCTTC | CASSRGRSYGYTF
. | TRBJ1-2 | 15 | TRBV20-1 | TRBD1 | TGCAGTGCTAGAGATCGGACAGGATTAAACTATGGCTACACCTTC | CSARDRTGLNYGYTF
. | TRBJ2-5 | 12 | TRBV5-6 | . | TGTGCCAGCAGCTTGCAGGGGGAGACCCAGTACTTC | CASSLQGETQYF
few | TRBJ2-7 | 17 | TRBV10-3 | TRBD1 | TGTGCCATCAGTGAGCACGCCGGGACAGGGGGCTTATGGGAGCAGTACTTC | CAISEHAGTGGLWEQYF
. | TRBJ2-1 | 14 | TRBV20-1 | . | TGCAGTGCTAGGCCGGGGCACTGGATGAATGAGCAGTTCTTC | CSARPGHWMNEQFF
. | TRBJ1-2 | 15 | TRBV27 | . | TGCGCCAGCACCTTCCTTTCTGGACAGTTAAAAGGCTACACCTTC | CASTFLSGQLKGYTF
many | TRBJ2-7 | 14 | TRBV20-1 | . | TGCAGTGCGGGAGGCGGGACGGGAGTTTACGAGCAGTACTTC | CSAGGGTGVYEQYF
. | TRBJ2-5 | 15 | TRBV7-9 | TRBD1 | TGTGCCAGCAGCCCGTCCGGGACAGCCCAAGAGACCCAGTACTTC | CASSPSGTAQETQYF
. | TRBJ2-7 | 13 | TRBV29-1 | . | TGCAGCGTTGTCGGGCTTATCATCTACGAGCAGTACTTC | CSVVGLIIYEQYF
. | TRBJ1-2 | 14 | TRBV2 | TRBD1 | TGTGCCAGCAGTATAACAGGGGGCCTCGATGGCTACACCTTC | CASSITGGLDGYTF
. | TRBJ2-3 | 14 | TRBV5-5 | TRBD2 | TGTGCCAGCAGCACTAGCGCTAGCACAGATACGCAGTATTTT | CASSTSASTDTQYF
. | TRBJ2-7 | 18 | TRBV13 | . | TGTGCCAGCCGACCGTTTGCCCCCCCGGACGGAAAGTCCTACGAGCAGTACTTC | CASRPFAPPDGKSYEQYF
. | TRBJ2-1 | 18 | TRBV2 | . | TGTGCCAGCAGGAGGGGGGGGCTGGGGGAGGAGAGGGACAATGAGCAGTTCTTC | CASRRGGLGEERDNEQFF
. | TRBJ2-2 | 17 | TRBV9 | TRBD2 | TGTGCCAGCAGCCCCCAGGGACTAGCGGTTGTTAACGGGGAGCTGTTTTTT | CASSPQGLAVVNGELFF
. | TRBJ1-1 | 17 | TRBV9 | . | TGTGCCAGCAGCCCGGGACGTACTTCAGTTGCAACTAATGAAGCTTTCTTT | CASSPGRTSVATNEAFF
. | TRBJ1-4 | 13 | TRBV9 | . | TGTGCCAGCAGCGCGTTTGGAGGTGAAAAACTGTTTTTT | CASSAFGGEKLFF
. | TRBJ1-3 | 13 | TRBV19 | . | TGTGCCAGTACCCGGAGGGCTGGAAACACCATATATTTT | CASTRRAGNTIYF
few | TRBJ2-7 | 13 | TRBV13 | . | TGTGCCAGCAGCTTAAGTGTCGGTAACGAGCAGTACTTC | CASSLSVGNEQYF
many | TRBJ2-1 | 18 | TRBV7-2 | . | TGTGCCAGCAGCTTAGTTTGGGGGACGGGTGCGGGGTACAATGAGCAGTTCTTC | CASSLVWGTGAGYNEQFF
. | TRBJ2-3 | 16 | TRBV6-5 | . | TGTGCCAGCAGCTCTCGGCGGCACGGGGCCTCAGATACGCAGTATTTT | CASSSRRHGASDTQYF